This T cell receptor (beta chain) stems from a study of blood T cell repertoires in COVID-19. Looking at the study overall: The samples span acute and convalescent COVID-19 from the United States, Italy and Spain. T cells, B-cell-depleted T cells, or PBMCs provided the cDNA or gDNA that served as material.

Sequencing was performed with immunoSEQ multiplex PCR; in TCRdb, only in-frame clones are kept and a portion is missing. Here the sample spans more than 150,000 clones, more than 85% being singletons. Germline V gene lookup returns CDR1 KGHSH and CDR2 LQKENI. Trimming took 3 bases from V and 4 from J; bases not matched to a gene: 10. This CDR3 has 16 amino acids. The chain couples TRBV18 to TRBJ2-5; 8 bases align to TRBD1. Sample: peripheral blood. This receptor was identified in a man in his 70s with active or convalescent COVID-19. The CDR3 protein is CASSPNGPGTGETQYF. For the CDR3, the DNA is TGTGCCAGCTCACCCAATGGACCCGGGACAGGAGAGACCCAGTACTTC.